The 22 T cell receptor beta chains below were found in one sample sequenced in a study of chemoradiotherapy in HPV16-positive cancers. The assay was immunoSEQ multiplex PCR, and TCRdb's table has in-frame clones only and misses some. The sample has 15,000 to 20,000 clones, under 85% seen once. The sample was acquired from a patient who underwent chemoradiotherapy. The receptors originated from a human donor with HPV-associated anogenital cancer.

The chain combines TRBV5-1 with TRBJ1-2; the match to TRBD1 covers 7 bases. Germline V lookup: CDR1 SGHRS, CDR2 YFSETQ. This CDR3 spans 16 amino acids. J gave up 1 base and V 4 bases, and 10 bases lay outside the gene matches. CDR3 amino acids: CASSAGDRDRNYGYTF. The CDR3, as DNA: TGCGCCAGCAGCGCGGGGGACAGAGACCGTAACTATGGCTACACCTTC.

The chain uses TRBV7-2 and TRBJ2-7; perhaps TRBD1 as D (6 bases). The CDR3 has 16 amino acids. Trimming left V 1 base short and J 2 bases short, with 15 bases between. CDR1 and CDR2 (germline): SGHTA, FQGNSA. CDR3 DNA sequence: TGTGCCAGCAGCTTAGTCTCAGGGGACGCTACCTACGAGCAGTACTTC. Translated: CASSLVSGDATYEQYF.

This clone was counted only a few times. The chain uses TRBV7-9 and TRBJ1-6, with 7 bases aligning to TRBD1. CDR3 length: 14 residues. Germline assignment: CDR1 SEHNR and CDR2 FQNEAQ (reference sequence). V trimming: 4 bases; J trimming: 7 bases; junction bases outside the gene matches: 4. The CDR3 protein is CASSYRGENSPLHF. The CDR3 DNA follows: TGTGCCAGCAGCTACAGGGGTGAAAATTCACCCCTCCACTTT.

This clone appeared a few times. The CDR3 coding sequence is TGCAGCGTTGTGTGGTCAACCCAGGGGAACTATGGCTACACCTTC. This encodes CSVVWSTQGNYGYTF. The rearrangement links TRBV29-1 to TRBJ1-2, with D possibly being TRBD1 (6 bases). Germline assignment: CDR1 SQVTM and CDR2 ANQGSEA. This CDR3 comprises 15 residues. Trimming cost V 4 bases and J 2 bases, with 17 bases left between them.

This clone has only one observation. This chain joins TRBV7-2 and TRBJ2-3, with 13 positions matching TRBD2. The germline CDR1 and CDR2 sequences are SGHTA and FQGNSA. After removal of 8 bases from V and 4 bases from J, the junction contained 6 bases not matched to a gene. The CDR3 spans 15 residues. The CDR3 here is CASGLGLAGPDTQYF. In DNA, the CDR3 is TGTGCCAGCGGTTTGGGACTAGCGGGGCCAGATACGCAGTATTTT. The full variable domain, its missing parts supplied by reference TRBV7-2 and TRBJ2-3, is GAGVSQSPSNKVTEKGKDVELRCDPISGHTALYWYRQSLGQGLEFLIYFQGNSAPDKSGLPSDRFSAERTGGSVSTLTIQRTQQEDSAVYLCASGLGLAGPDTQYFGPGTRLTVL.

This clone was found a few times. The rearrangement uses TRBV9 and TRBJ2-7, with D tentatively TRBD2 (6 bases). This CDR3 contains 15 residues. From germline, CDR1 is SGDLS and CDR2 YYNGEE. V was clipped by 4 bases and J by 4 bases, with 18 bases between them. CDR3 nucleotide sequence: TGTGCCAGCAGCCAAAGCCCGTCCGCGGGATACGAGCAGTACTTC. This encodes CASSQSPSAGYEQYF.

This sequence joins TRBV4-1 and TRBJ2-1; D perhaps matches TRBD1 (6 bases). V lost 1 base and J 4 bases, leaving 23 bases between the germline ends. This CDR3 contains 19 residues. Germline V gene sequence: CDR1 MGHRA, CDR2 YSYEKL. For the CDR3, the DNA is TGCGCCAGCAGCCAAGCGGAAAAGGGACAAATTACTGATTACAATGAGCAGTTCTTC. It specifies CASSQAEKGQITDYNEQFF.

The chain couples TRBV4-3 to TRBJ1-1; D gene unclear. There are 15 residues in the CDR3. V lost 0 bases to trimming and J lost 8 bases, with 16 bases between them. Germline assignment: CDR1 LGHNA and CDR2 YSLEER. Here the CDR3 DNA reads TGCGCCAGCAGCCAAGAACAATCTAGGTGGGCAGAAGCTTTCTTT. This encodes CASSQEQSRWAEAFF.

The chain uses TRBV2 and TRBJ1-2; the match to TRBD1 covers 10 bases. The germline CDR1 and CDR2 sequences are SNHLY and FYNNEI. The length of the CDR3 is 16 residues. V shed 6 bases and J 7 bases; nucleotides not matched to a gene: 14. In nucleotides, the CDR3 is TGTGCCAGCAGGGGATCCGGGACAGGGGCCGTTGGTGGCTACACCTTC. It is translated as CASRGSGTGAVGGYTF.

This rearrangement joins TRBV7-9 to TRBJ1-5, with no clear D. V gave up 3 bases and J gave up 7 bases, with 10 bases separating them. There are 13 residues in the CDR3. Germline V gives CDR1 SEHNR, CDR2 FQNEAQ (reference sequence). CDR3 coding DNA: TGTGCCAGCAGCTTTGGCGAAGGACAGCCCCAGCATTTT. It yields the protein CASSFGEGQPQHF.

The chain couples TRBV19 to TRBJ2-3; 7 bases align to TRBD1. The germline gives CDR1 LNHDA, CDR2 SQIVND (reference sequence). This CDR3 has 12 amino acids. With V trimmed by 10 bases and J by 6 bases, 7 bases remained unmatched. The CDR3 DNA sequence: TGTGCCACCGGGACAGCAGGGGATACGCAGTATTTT. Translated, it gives CATGTAGDTQYF.

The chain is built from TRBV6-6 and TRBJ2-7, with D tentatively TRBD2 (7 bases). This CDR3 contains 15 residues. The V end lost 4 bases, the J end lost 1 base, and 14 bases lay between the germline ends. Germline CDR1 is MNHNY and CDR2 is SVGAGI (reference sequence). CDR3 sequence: CASSLRGGESYEQYF. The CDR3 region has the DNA TGTGCCAGCAGTTTGAGGGGGGGGGAATCCTACGAGCAGTACTTC.

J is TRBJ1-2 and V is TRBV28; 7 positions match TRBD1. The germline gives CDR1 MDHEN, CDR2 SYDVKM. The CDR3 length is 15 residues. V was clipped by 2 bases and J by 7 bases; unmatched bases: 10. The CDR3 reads CASSLGRKGAPGYTF. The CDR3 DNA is TGTGCCAGCAGTTTAGGTCGGAAGGGGGCGCCTGGCTACACCTTC.

The CDR3 DNA sequence: TGTGCCAGCAGTGAATATATCCTTGCAGATACGCAGTATTTT. Residues: CASSEYILADTQYF. V usage is TRBV25-1 and J usage is TRBJ2-3; D call uncertain. V was cut by 0 bases and J by 4 bases, with 8 bases left in between. Germline loops: CDR1 MGHDK, CDR2 SYGVNS. The length of the CDR3 is 14 residues.

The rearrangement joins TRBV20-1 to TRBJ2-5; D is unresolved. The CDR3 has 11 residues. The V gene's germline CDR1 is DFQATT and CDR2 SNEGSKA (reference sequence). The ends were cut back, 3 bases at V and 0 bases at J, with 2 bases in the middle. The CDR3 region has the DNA TGCAGTGCTAGTAACCAAGAGACCCAGTACTTC. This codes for CSASNQETQYF.

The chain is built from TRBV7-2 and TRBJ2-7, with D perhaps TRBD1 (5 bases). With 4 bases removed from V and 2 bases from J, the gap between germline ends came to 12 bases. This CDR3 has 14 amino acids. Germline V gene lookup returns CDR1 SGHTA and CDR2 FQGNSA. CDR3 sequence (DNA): TGTGCCAGCAGCTCCCCAGGGTCGACCTACGAGCAGTACTTC. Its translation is CASSSPGSTYEQYF.

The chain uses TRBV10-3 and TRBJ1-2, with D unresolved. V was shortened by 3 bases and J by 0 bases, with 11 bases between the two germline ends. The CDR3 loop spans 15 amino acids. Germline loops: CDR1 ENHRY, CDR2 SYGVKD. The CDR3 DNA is TGTGCCATCAGTGATAAGCCGGGGTCTAACTATGGCTACACCTTC. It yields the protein CAISDKPGSNYGYTF.

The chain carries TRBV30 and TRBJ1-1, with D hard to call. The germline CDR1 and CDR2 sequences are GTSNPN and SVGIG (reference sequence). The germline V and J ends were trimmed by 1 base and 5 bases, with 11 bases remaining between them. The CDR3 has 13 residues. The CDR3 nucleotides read TGTGCCTGGAGTGCAGGACCGACGACTGAAGCTTTCTTT. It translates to CAWSAGPTTEAFF.

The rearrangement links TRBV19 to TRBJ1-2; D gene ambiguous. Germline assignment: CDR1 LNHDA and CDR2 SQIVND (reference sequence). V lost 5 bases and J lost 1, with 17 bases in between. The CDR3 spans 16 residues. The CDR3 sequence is CASSEPGEPVNYGYTF. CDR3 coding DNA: TGTGCCAGTAGTGAACCGGGAGAGCCAGTTAACTATGGCTACACCTTC.

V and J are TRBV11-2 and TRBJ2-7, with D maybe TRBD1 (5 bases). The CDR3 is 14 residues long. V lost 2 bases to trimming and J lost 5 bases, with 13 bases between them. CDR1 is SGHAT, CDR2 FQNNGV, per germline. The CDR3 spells CASSLSWGWDEQYF. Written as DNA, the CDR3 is TGTGCCAGCAGCTTATCGTGGGGCTGGGACGAGCAGTACTTC. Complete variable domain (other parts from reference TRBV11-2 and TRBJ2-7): EAGVAQSPRYKIIEKRQSVAFWCNPISGHATLYWYQQILGQGPKLLIQFQNNGVVDDSQLPKDRFSAERLKGVDSTLKIQPAKLEDSAVYLCASSLSWGWDEQYFGPGTRLTVT.

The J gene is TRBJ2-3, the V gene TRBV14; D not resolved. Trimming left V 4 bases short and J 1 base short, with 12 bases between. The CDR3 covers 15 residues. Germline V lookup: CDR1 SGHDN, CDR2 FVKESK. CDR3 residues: CASSPWTTGTDTQYF. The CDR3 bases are TGTGCCAGCAGCCCCTGGACCACCGGCACAGATACGCAGTATTTT.

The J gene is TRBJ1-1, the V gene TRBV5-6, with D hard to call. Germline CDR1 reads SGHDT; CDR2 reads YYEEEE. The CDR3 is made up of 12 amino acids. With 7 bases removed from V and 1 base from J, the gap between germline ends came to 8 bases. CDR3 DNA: TGTGCCAGCTCGCTGCCGAACACTGAAGCTTTCTTT. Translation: CASSLPNTEAFF.